The present TCR beta chain was sequenced within a study of persistence of HIV-infected CD4 T cells. Study in general: A couple of participants gave one leukapheresis sample; others gave up to about 180 mL blood repeatedly. Overall study findings and caveats: Within sorted populations, more oligoclonal TCRs accompanied more oligoclonal proviruses.

This was the immunoSEQ version 4 assay in survey mode. Profiled with immunoSEQ multiplex PCR; TCRdb holds only in-frame clones, not every one. The sample has tens of thousands of clones, 70% seen once. Cells were stimulated with overlapping HIV-1 Gag 15-mer peptides. Sorting selected CD4+ T cells upregulating both CD40 ligand and CD69. Concerning this clone: What it binds is not known.

The V end was cut by 2 bases, the J end by 8 bases, with 15 bases between. This CDR3 has 14 residues. The germline V gene has CDR1 MNHEY and CDR2 SVGAGI. The sequence derives from an adult man with HIV who was CMV-seropositive. V usage is TRBV6-5 and J usage is TRBJ1-2, with D perhaps TRBD1 (5 bases). Sequenced here: CD4+ T cells sorted from PBMCs after roughly 20-hour stimulation, sampled from a patient who received antiretroviral therapy. CDR3 DNA sequence: TGTGCCAGCAGTTACCGGGGTCTCCGGGGGGGCTACACCTTC. This translates into CASSYRGLRGGYTF.